This T cell receptor (beta chain) is drawn from a study of blood T cell repertoires in COVID-19. At the level of the study: From the United States, Italy and Spain came samples of acute and convalescent COVID-19. PBMCs, B-cell-depleted T cells, or T cells provided the cDNA or gDNA that made up the material.

Authors' analysis steps: Estimated nucleated cell counts came from reference gene primer amplification. Here immunoSEQ multiplex PCR was the method, and the copy in TCRdb shows in-frame clones only, minus some. V, J and clone size are taken as reported in that table, and D and trimming were inferred from the DNA itself. The sample shows 50,000 to 60,000 clones, about nine tenths of them seen only once. Sample: peripheral blood. The sequence came from a man aged 40-55 years with acute or convalescent COVID-19.

The CDR3 loop reads CASSPPGSPYNEQFF. The CDR3 nucleotides read TGTGCCAGCAGTCCTCCTGGCTCACCCTACAATGAGCAGTTCTTC. The gene calls are TRBV6-5 and TRBJ2-1; D unclear. The V gene's germline CDR1 is MNHEY and CDR2 SVGAGI. This CDR3 has 15 residues. V gave up 5 bases and J gave up 2 bases, with 13 bases separating them.